This entry lists 24 T cell receptor beta chains sequenced from one sample in a study of identical twins. TCRdb re-called the 5' RACE reads with MiXCR, one entry per CDR3 protein. This table holds 200,000 to 250,000 distinct CDR3 sequences, roughly 7.5% found once. This sample also belongs to another study, concerning yellow fever vaccine responses in identical twins.

Material for sequencing was memory (CD45RO+) T cells sorted from blood. The receptors were sampled from a woman aged 18 to 35 in good health.

This clonotype was observed many times. The chain is built from TRBV4-3 and TRBJ1-2; no firm D call. From germline, CDR1 is LGHNA and CDR2 YSLEER. V lost 0 bases, J lost 6 bases, and 14 bases lay in between. CDR3 length: 15 residues. The CDR3 DNA sequence: TGCGCCAGCAGCCAAGATGCCGAGCTTGGGGATGGCTACACCTTC. It yields the protein CASSQDAELGDGYTF.

At least ten counts were recorded for this clonotype. CDR3 loop: CASSRIAGATGELFF. CDR3 bases: TGTGCCAGCAGCCGGATAGCGGGGGCCACCGGGGAGCTGTTTTTT. The chain carries TRBV5-6 and TRBJ2-2; the match to TRBD2 covers 9 bases. Per germline, CDR1 SGHDT and CDR2 YYEEEE. This CDR3 has 15 amino acids. Trimming took 4 bases from V and 4 from J; bases not matched to a gene: 5. Looking up the rest from reference TRBV5-6 and TRBJ2-2 gives the full variable domain: DAGVTQSPTHLIKTRGQQVTLRCSPKSGHDTVSWYQQALGQGPQFIFQYYEEEERQRGNFPDRFSGHQFPNYSSELNVNALLLGDSALYLCASSRIAGATGELFFGEGSRLTVL.

The CDR3 region has the DNA TGTGCCAGCAGTTCCAGGGGTCGCTACGAGCAGTACTTC. It yields the protein CASSSRGRYEQYF. The chain couples TRBV6-6 to TRBJ2-7; possibly TRBD1 for D (6 bases). V was shortened by 4 bases and J by 3 bases, with 10 bases between the two germline ends. Germline values: CDR1 MNHNY, CDR2 SVGAGI (reference sequence). CDR3 length: 13 amino acids.

Only a few counts were recorded for this clonotype. This chain joins TRBV7-2 and TRBJ2-1; D remains unclear. The CDR3 is 13 amino acids. V lost 2 bases to trimming and J lost 4 bases, with 6 bases between them. Per the germline V gene, CDR1 is SGHTA and CDR2 is FQGNSA. The CDR3 DNA reads TGTGCCAGCAGCTTAATAAGGTACAATGAGCAGTTCTTC. It specifies CASSLIRYNEQFF. The full variable domain, in which reference TRBV7-2 and TRBJ2-1 provide the parts outside the CDR3, is GAGVSQSPSNKVTEKGKDVELRCDPISGHTALYWYRQSLGQGLEFLIYFQGNSAPDKSGLPSDRFSAERTGGSVSTLTIQRTQQEDSAVYLCASSLIRYNEQFFGPGTRLTVL.

V is TRBV28 and J is TRBJ1-5, with 7 bases that match TRBD1. Germline CDR1 and CDR2: MDHEN and SYDVKM. The CDR3 sequence is 15 residues long. V lost 2 bases to trimming and J lost 7 bases; unmatched junction nucleotides: 8. The CDR3 DNA sequence: TGTGCCAGCAGTTTAGGCGAGGGGGCCGGGCAGCCCCAGCATTTT. Translation gives CASSLGEGAGQPQHF.

This clonotype was counted only a few times. The V and J genes are TRBV4-3 and TRBJ1-2; D gene ambiguous. Deletions cut 1 base from V and 14 bases from J, with 17 bases between. Per the germline V gene, CDR1 is LGHNA and CDR2 is YSLEER. The CDR3 runs to 13 residues. The CDR3: CASSQGTYAGWTF. CDR3 bases: TGCGCCAGCAGCCAAGGTACCTACGCGGGATGGACCTTC.

The table lists this clonotype with a few counts. V usage is TRBV28 and J usage is TRBJ2-2; possible D gene TRBD1, 6 bases. V shed 6 bases and J shed 1 base, with 12 bases lying between them. There are 15 residues in the CDR3. Germline assignment: CDR1 MDHEN and CDR2 SYDVKM. CDR3 sequence reads: CASSPDRQNTGELFF. Written as DNA, the CDR3 is TGTGCCAGCAGCCCCGACAGGCAGAACACCGGGGAGCTGTTTTTT.

This clonotype has only a few counts. The chain recombines TRBV3-1 with TRBJ2-2, with 8 bases identical to TRBD1. Germline CDR1 reads LGHDT; CDR2 reads YNNKEL (reference sequence). V trimming: 1 base; J trimming: 6 bases; junction bases outside the gene matches: 4. The CDR3 is 15 amino acids. Here the CDR3 reads CASSQVPGGPGELFF. The CDR3 bases are TGTGCCAGCAGCCAAGTACCAGGGGGCCCCGGGGAGCTGTTTTTT.

This clonotype was seen repeatedly, ten times or more. The chain has TRBV12-3 or TRBV12-4 and TRBJ2-7, with 10 bases identical to TRBD2. This CDR3 contains 15 residues. J lost 5 bases, V lost 2 bases, and 6 bases had no gene match. The CDR3 sequence: CASSLRRLAGDEQYF. Written as DNA, the CDR3 is TGTGCCAGCAGTTTAAGAAGGCTAGCGGGAGACGAGCAGTACTTC.

The gene calls are TRBV3-1 and TRBJ2-5; 10 nucleotides line up with TRBD2. The CDR3 consists of 17 residues. V lost 1 base to trimming and J lost 3 bases; unmatched junction nucleotides: 8. Per the germline V gene, CDR1 is LGHDT and CDR2 is YNNKEL (reference sequence). Here the CDR3 reads CASSQGSSGGLKETQYF. CDR3 nucleotides: TGTGCCAGCAGCCAAGGCTCTAGCGGGGGCCTTAAAGAGACCCAGTACTTC.

The rearrangement uses TRBV18 and TRBJ1-1; D is unresolved. This CDR3 is 14 amino acids long. Looked up from germline, CDR1 is KGHSH and CDR2 is LQKENI. Between the trimmed V and J ends, which lost 0 bases and 1 base, there was a span of 6 bases. The CDR3 here is CASSPPRKNTEAFF. In DNA, the CDR3 is TGTGCCAGCTCACCACCCCGCAAGAACACTGAAGCTTTCTTT.

V is TRBV29-1 and J is TRBJ2-3, with no clear D. Gene TRBJ1-5 matches the end of the DNA better, so the J call may be wrong. The length of the CDR3 is 11 residues. Looked up from germline, CDR1 is SQVTM and CDR2 is ANQGSEA. This chain's CDR3 is CSVESTDTQHF. The DNA for the CDR3 is TGCAGCGTTGAAAGCACAGATACGCAGCATTTT.

This clonotype was counted ten times or more. This sequence joins TRBV6-1 and TRBJ1-1; D perhaps matches TRBD1 (5 bases). The CDR3 covers 15 residues. Germline CDR1 and CDR2: MNHNS and SASEGT. V shed 4 bases and J shed 6 bases, with 18 bases lying between them. The CDR3 DNA follows: TGTGCCAGCAGTGTGGGAGCAGGGCACGCAGCTGAAGCTTTCTTT. Its protein product is CASSVGAGHAAEAFF.

The chain employs TRBV24-1 and TRBJ2-4; 11 positions agree with TRBD2. The germline V gene encodes CDR1 KGHDR and CDR2 SFDVKD. The junction had 8 bases not matched to a gene; V was cut back by 0 bases and J by 2 bases. The CDR3 runs to 19 residues. The CDR3 sequence: CATSDLHLLAGEPKNIQYF. In DNA form, the CDR3 reads TGTGCCACCAGTGATTTGCATTTACTAGCGGGAGAACCCAAAAACATTCAGTACTTC.

At least ten counts were recorded for this clonotype. This sequence joins TRBV11-2 and TRBJ2-7; the D is unclear. Germline lookup yields CDR1 SGHAT and CDR2 FQNNGV. V gave up 0 bases and J gave up 2 bases, with 8 bases separating them. This CDR3 contains 14 residues. The CDR3 loop is CASSLDRQTYEQYF. As DNA, the CDR3 is TGTGCCAGCAGCTTAGATAGGCAGACCTACGAGCAGTACTTC.

The J gene is TRBJ1-2, the V gene TRBV2; possible D gene TRBD1, 6 bases. This CDR3 spans 15 amino acids. The V end lost 7 bases, the J end lost 3 bases, and 18 bases lay between the germline ends. Germline CDR1 and CDR2: SNHLY and FYNNEI. The CDR3 region has the DNA TGTGCCAGCACCGAAGGAAGGGGGTTCGACTATGGCTACACCTTC. Its translation: CASTEGRGFDYGYTF. The complete variable domain, with remaining parts taken from reference TRBV2 and TRBJ1-2, reads EPEVTQTPSHQVTQMGQEVILRCVPISNHLYFYWYRQILGQKVEFLVSFYNNEISEKSEIFDDQFSVERPDGSNFTLKIRSTKLEDSAMYFCASTEGRGFDYGYTFGSGTRLTVV.

The chain combines TRBV29-1 with TRBJ2-3, with 10 bases that match TRBD2. The CDR3 covers 13 residues. Germline V gene sequence: CDR1 SQVTM, CDR2 ANQGSEA. With 7 bases clipped from V and 2 bases from J, the junction kept 3 bases outside the gene matches. In nucleotides, the CDR3 is TGCAGCGGGACTAGCGGAGCCACAGATACGCAGTATTTT. This sequence encodes CSGTSGATDTQYF.

The chain joins TRBV20-1 to TRBJ2-7; 7 nucleotides agree with TRBD1. CDR3 length: 11 residues. V dropped 6 bases and J dropped 6; count of bases not matched to a gene: 5. The V gene's germline CDR1 is DFQATT and CDR2 SNEGSKA (reference sequence). In DNA form, the CDR3 reads TGCAGTGCGCAAGGGGGCGGCGAGCAGTACTTC. It specifies CSAQGGGEQYF.

This clonotype turned up a few times. DNA for the CDR3: TGTGCCAGCGGTAGGACAGAGAACACTGAAGCTTTCTTT. Translating gives CASGRTENTEAFF. The V call is TRBV7-9, the J call TRBJ1-1; TRBD1 is a possible D gene (6 bases). This CDR3 contains 13 residues. CDR1 and CDR2 from the germline V gene are SEHNR and FQNEAQ (reference sequence). V lost 8 bases and J 1 base, leaving 11 bases between the germline ends.

Only a few counts were recorded for this clonotype. The V gene is TRBV10-1, the J gene TRBJ2-1; 8 bases align to TRBD2. The germline V gene encodes CDR1 WNHNN and CDR2 SYGVQD (reference sequence). The CDR3 runs to 15 residues. After removal of 4 bases from V and 9 bases from J, the junction contained 11 bases not matched to a gene. The CDR3: CASSVIGLAGGEQFF. In nucleotides, the CDR3 is TGCGCCAGCAGTGTGATCGGACTAGCAGGTGGTGAGCAGTTCTTC.

There are a few counts of this clonotype. The genes are TRBV5-1 and TRBJ2-5; D tentatively reads TRBD1 or TRBD2 (5 bases each). The CDR3 consists of 16 residues. Looked up from germline, CDR1 is SGHRS and CDR2 is YFSETQ. Between the trimmed V and J ends, which lost 3 bases and 10 bases, there was a span of 25 bases. CDR3 loop: CASSSRTQGTSGGQYF. In DNA form, the CDR3 reads TGCGCCAGCAGCTCACGAACCCAGGGTACAAGTGGAGGCCAGTACTTC.

The genes are TRBV24-1 and TRBJ2-5; no reliable D call. V gave up 1 base and J gave up 4 bases, with 18 bases separating them. This CDR3 has 17 amino acids. CDR1 is KGHDR, CDR2 SFDVKD, per germline. Written as DNA, the CDR3 is TGTGCCACCAGTGATTTAGGTGTTGGCAGGTTAGGAGAGACCCAGTACTTC. This translates into CATSDLGVGRLGETQYF.

This clonotype was observed at least ten times. The chain joins TRBV4-1 to TRBJ1-5, with a weak D call TRBD1 (6 bases). The CDR3 is 16 residues long. The V gene's germline CDR1 is MGHRA and CDR2 YSYEKL. With 3 bases removed from V and 1 base from J, the gap between germline ends came to 13 bases. The CDR3 DNA sequence: TGCGCCAGCAGCCAGGTATCGACAGGAAGCAATCAGCCCCAGCATTTT. This gives the protein CASSQVSTGSNQPQHF.

In its sample, this clonotype was seen a few times. The genes are TRBV11-2 and TRBJ2-6; 8 positions match TRBD1. From germline, CDR1 is SGHAT and CDR2 FQNNGV. CDR3 length equals 14 residues. The CDR3 spells CADRGYSGANVLTF. The CDR3 coding sequence is TGTGCAGACAGGGGATACTCTGGGGCCAACGTCCTGACTTTC.